What follows are 23 T cell receptor beta chains derived from one specimen sequenced in a study of T cell responses to AZD1222 COVID-19 vaccine. TCRdb's copy holds only in-frame clones and misses some; the assay was immunoSEQ multiplex PCR. The sample lists over 80,000 clones; roughly nine tenths were seen once. The source material was peripheral blood, sampled on day 0 of AZD1222 vaccination. The receptors shown here come from an adult in good health.

The chain combines TRBV7-9 with TRBJ2-1; TRBD2 matches 12 bases. This CDR3 is 16 amino acids long. Germline loops: CDR1 SEHNR, CDR2 FQNEAQ (reference sequence). V dropped 3 bases and J dropped 5; count of bases not matched to a gene: 5. This CDR3 reads CASSFATSGRDNEQFF. In nucleotides, the CDR3 is TGTGCCAGCAGCTTTGCGACTAGCGGGAGAGACAATGAGCAGTTCTTC.

The chain is built from TRBV6-2 or TRBV6-3 and TRBJ2-2; D unresolved. The germline V gene has CDR1 MNHEY and CDR2 SVGEGT. The CDR3 has 15 amino acids. Between the trimmed V and J ends, which lost 6 bases and 5 bases, there was a span of 16 bases. The CDR3 region is CASSTLSIETGELFF. The CDR3 DNA sequence: TGTGCCAGCAGCACCTTAAGTATAGAAACCGGGGAGCTGTTTTTT.

This clone was detected only once. V usage is TRBV29-1 and J usage is TRBJ1-1; 8 bases agree with TRBD1. This CDR3 spans 20 amino acids. Germline-derived CDR1 and CDR2 are SQVTM and ANQGSEA. Trimming took 4 bases from V and 4 from J; bases not matched to a gene: 26. This CDR3 is CSVVERTRSDRAWWSTEAFF. The CDR3 region has the DNA TGCAGCGTTGTTGAGAGGACCAGGTCGGACAGGGCGTGGTGGAGCACTGAAGCTTTCTTT.

This sequence joins TRBV7-7 and TRBJ2-1; D perhaps matches TRBD1 (6 bases). The germline V gene encodes CDR1 SSHAT and CDR2 FNYEAQ (reference sequence). The CDR3 has 16 residues. The ends were cut back, 3 bases at V and 5 bases at J, with 17 bases in the middle. Written as DNA, the CDR3 is TGTGCCAGCAGCTTCTTGCGGACAGTCCTCCACAATGAGCAGTTCTTC. The encoded protein is CASSFLRTVLHNEQFF.

V gene TRBV28 combines with J gene TRBJ2-1; 11 positions match TRBD2. The CDR3 extends over 15 amino acids. Germline V lookup: CDR1 MDHEN, CDR2 SYDVKM. Germline trimming cut 6 bases from V and 4 bases from J; bases unmatched to any gene: 5. CDR3 bases: TGTGCCAGCAGCACTAGCGGGAGTAAGTACAATGAGCAGTTCTTC. Its translation: CASSTSGSKYNEQFF.

The V call is TRBV6-5, the J call TRBJ1-5; TRBD1 is a possible D gene (6 bases). Germline V gives CDR1 MNHEY, CDR2 SVGAGI. V was pared by 7 bases and J by 7 bases, with 17 bases between. The CDR3 is 14 amino acids. CDR3 DNA: TGTGCCAGCAACGGAATCGGGACAAAACAGCCCCAGCATTTT. It specifies CASNGIGTKQPQHF.

The chain carries TRBV20-1 and TRBJ1-5; 7 bases line up with TRBD1. Germline V lookup: CDR1 DFQATT, CDR2 SNEGSKA (reference sequence). CDR3 length: 15 amino acids. Trimming took 3 bases from V and 6 from J; bases not matched to a gene: 11. The CDR3 here is CSASEGKGASQPQHF. CDR3 sequence (DNA): TGCAGTGCTAGTGAAGGGAAGGGGGCGTCTCAGCCCCAGCATTTT.

The chain carries TRBV28 and TRBJ2-7; 9 bases map to TRBD2. CDR1 is MDHEN, CDR2 SYDVKM, per germline. Trimming cost V 5 bases and J 0 bases; bases outside gene matches: 8. The CDR3 loop spans 16 amino acids. DNA for the CDR3: TGTGCCAGCAGTCTTATCCTAGCGGGATCCTCCTACGAGCAGTACTTC. Protein sequence: CASSLILAGSSYEQYF.

V gene TRBV3-1 (or the pseudogene TRBV3-2) combines with J gene TRBJ2-7; tentatively, D is TRBD2 (6 bases). This CDR3 spans 16 amino acids. Trimming stripped 2 bases from V and 2 bases from J, with 16 bases between. Germline V gene sequence: CDR1 LGHDT, CDR2 YNNKEL (reference sequence). The CDR3 here is CASSQLFTSSTYEQYF. The CDR3 DNA reads as TGTGCCAGCAGCCAATTATTCACTAGCTCAACCTACGAGCAGTACTTC.

This sequence joins TRBV15 and TRBJ1-1; D uncertain. The germline V and J ends were trimmed by 0 bases and 8 bases, with 13 bases remaining between them. The CDR3 has 14 residues. Germline CDR1 reads LNHNV; CDR2 reads YYDKDF (reference sequence). The DNA for the CDR3 is TGTGCCACCAGCAGAGATGTGGGTACGATGGAAGCTTTCTTT. Its translation: CATSRDVGTMEAFF.

The chain carries TRBV27 and TRBJ2-1, with 9 bases aligning to TRBD2. V lost 5 bases and J lost 7; bases outside the gene matches: 6. This CDR3 has 14 residues. Per germline, CDR1 MNHEY and CDR2 SMNVEV (reference sequence). The CDR3 DNA follows: TGTGCCAGCAGTCGACCCGGACTAGCGAATGAGCAGTTCTTC. Translating it yields CASSRPGLANEQFF.

CDR3 sequence: CASSLGLAGGEQYF. The DNA of the CDR3 is TGTGCCAGCAGCTTAGGGCTCGCTGGGGGCGAGCAGTACTTC. The chain joins TRBV7-2 to TRBJ2-7, with D tentatively TRBD1 or TRBD2 (5 bases each). Trimming took 1 base from V and 6 from J, leaving 13 bases between them. Per germline, CDR1 SGHTA and CDR2 FQGNSA. The CDR3 has 14 residues.

The chain uses TRBV5-1 and TRBJ2-3; D may correspond to TRBD1 or TRBD2 (5 bases each). The CDR3 runs 17 residues. V shed 4 bases and J shed 6 bases, with 24 bases lying between them. In germline, CDR1 is SGHRS, CDR2 YFSETQ. The CDR3 DNA is TGCGCCAGCAGCCCGCGTAGGGGAGCAGCCGCAGCCGATACGCAGTATTTT. Its translation is CASSPRRGAAAADTQYF.

The chain recombines TRBV28 with TRBJ1-4; D possibly corresponds to TRBD1 (5 bases). Germline lookup yields CDR1 MDHEN and CDR2 SYDVKM. The CDR3 extends over 14 amino acids. V lost 7 bases, J lost 8 bases, and 17 bases lay in between. In DNA, the CDR3 is TGTGCCAGCACCTCGGGACCCGGGAGGGAAAAACTGTTTTTT. It encodes CASTSGPGREKLFF. Full variable domain (rest looked up from reference TRBV28 and TRBJ1-4): DVKVTQSSRYLVKRTGEKVFLECVQDMDHENMFWYRQDPGLGLRLIYFSYDVKMKEKGDIPEGYSVSREKKERFSLILESASTNQTSMYLCASTSGPGREKLFFGSGTQLSVL.

The chain joins TRBV27 to TRBJ2-1; 16 nucleotides agree with TRBD2. V was clipped by 5 bases and J by 12 bases; unmatched bases: 4. The CDR3 loop spans 14 amino acids. The germline V gene encodes CDR1 MNHEY and CDR2 SMNVEV (reference sequence). The DNA for the CDR3 is TGTGCCAGCAGTCCCGGGACTAGCGGGAGGGGGCAGTTCTTC. It codes for CASSPGTSGRGQFF.

In nucleotides, the CDR3 is TGCAGCGTTGAAACGGGACAAAGTTCGGTTAACTATGGCTACACCTTC. It codes for CSVETGQSSVNYGYTF. The gene calls are TRBV29-1 and TRBJ1-2, with D tentatively TRBD1 (6 bases). V lost 2 bases, J lost 1 base, and 17 bases lay in between. Germline loops: CDR1 SQVTM, CDR2 ANQGSEA. CDR3 length: 16 residues. The whole variable domain, remainder taken from reference TRBV29-1 and TRBJ1-2, is SAVISQKPSRDICQRGTSLTIQCQVDSQVTMMFWYRQQPGQSLTLIATANQGSEATYESGFVIDKFPISRPNLTFSTLTVSNMSPEDSSIYLCSVETGQSSVNYGYTFGSGTRLTVV.

The V call is TRBV12-5, the J call TRBJ2-2; a possible D gene is TRBD2 (6 bases). Germline loops: CDR1 LGHNT, CDR2 FRNRAP. This CDR3 spans 18 amino acids. V dropped 1 base and J dropped 1 base, with 16 bases sitting between them. In nucleotides, the CDR3 is TGTGCTAGTGGTTTGGACCCCTATGGGACTGGGAACACCGGGGAGCTGTTTTTT. It yields the protein CASGLDPYGTGNTGELFF. The full variable domain, its missing parts supplied by reference TRBV12-5 and TRBJ2-2, is DARVTQTPRHKVTEMGQEVTMRCQPILGHNTVFWYRQTMMQGLELLAYFRNRAPLDDSGMPKDRFSAEMPDATLATLKIQPSEPRDSAVYFCASGLDPYGTGNTGELFFGEGSRLTVL.

The chain has TRBV5-4 and TRBJ2-2; 11 bases are a match to TRBD2. The CDR3 runs to 17 residues. Germline V lookup: CDR1 SGHNT, CDR2 YYREEE (reference sequence). Trimming took 4 bases from V and 0 from J; bases not matched to a gene: 5. The CDR3 spells CASSVGTSGANTGELFF. The CDR3 DNA sequence: TGTGCCAGCAGCGTCGGGACTAGCGGAGCGAACACCGGGGAGCTGTTTTTT.

The chain is built from TRBV5-4 and TRBJ2-2, with D perhaps TRBD2 (6 bases). This CDR3 region has 16 residues. The ends were cut back, 4 bases at V and 1 base at J, with 14 bases in the middle. Germline loops: CDR1 SGHNT, CDR2 YYREEE (reference sequence). CDR3 amino acids: CASSPGLRLNTGELFF. CDR3 DNA: TGTGCCAGCAGCCCGGGACTGAGATTGAACACCGGGGAGCTGTTTTTT.

This clone is a singleton in its sample. The chain combines TRBV7-2 with TRBJ1-2; D gene uncertain. Trimming removed 5 bases from V and 1 base from J, with 8 bases in between. Looked up from germline, CDR1 is SGHTA and CDR2 is FQGNSA. The CDR3 contains 13 residues. The CDR3 region is CASSGGFNYGYTF. The CDR3 DNA follows: TGTGCCAGCAGCGGCGGTTTTAACTATGGCTACACCTTC.

This clone was counted once. DNA for the CDR3: TGTGCCAGCACCACCCCGGGCGGGAGTCAGGTTGATACGCAGTATTTT. Translation gives CASTTPGGSQVDTQYF. The J gene is TRBJ2-3, the V gene TRBV28; 7 bases align to TRBD2. Germline V gene lookup returns CDR1 MDHEN and CDR2 SYDVKM. Losses at the gene ends were 7 bases for V and 6 bases for J; bases not matched to a gene: 16. The CDR3 consists of 16 residues.

V is TRBV6-5 and J is TRBJ2-5; 14 bases line up with TRBD2. There are 14 residues in the CDR3. The trim removed 5 bases at V and 9 bases at J, leaving 5 bases unmatched. Germline lookup yields CDR1 MNHEY and CDR2 SVGAGI. The CDR3, as DNA: TGTGCCAGCAGTCCCCCGGGACTAGCGGGAGCCCAGTACTTC. Translating gives CASSPPGLAGAQYF.

The chain has TRBV18 and TRBJ1-1, with D perhaps TRBD1 (5 bases). CDR3 length: 12 residues. The V end lost 4 bases, the J end lost 10 bases, and 13 bases lay between the germline ends. Germline assignment: CDR1 KGHSH and CDR2 LQKENI. The CDR3 spells CASSLGTFGAFF. CDR3 coding DNA: TGTGCCAGCTCACTGGGGACCTTCGGAGCTTTCTTT.